The 10 T cell receptor beta chains listed next were all sequenced from one sample in a study of blood T cell repertoires in COVID-19. Libraries were prepared by immunoSEQ multiplex PCR; TCRdb keeps only in-frame clonotypes and omits some of them. Counted here are 80,000 to 130,000 clones, 80% to 95% occurring once; the ten biggest clones make up roughly 5%. Source material: peripheral blood. Receptors originate from a man in his 70s with acute or convalescent COVID-19.

The chain joins TRBV18 to TRBJ1-5, with 11 bases aligning to TRBD1. CDR3 length equals 15 residues. J lost 5 bases, V lost 2 bases, and 2 bases had no gene match. Germline V gene lookup returns CDR1 KGHSH and CDR2 LQKENI. The CDR3 reads CASSPRDRGDQPQHF. For the CDR3, the DNA is TGTGCCAGCTCACCAAGGGACAGGGGGGATCAGCCCCAGCATTTT.

J is TRBJ1-3 and V is TRBV19; D is ambiguous. CDR3 length: 16 residues. The germline V gene encodes CDR1 LNHDA and CDR2 SQIVND (reference sequence). The V end was cut by 0 bases, the J end by 0 bases, with 9 bases between. The CDR3 sequence: CASSIDAALSGNTIYF. The DNA for the CDR3 is TGTGCCAGTAGTATAGACGCAGCGCTCTCTGGAAACACCATATATTTT.

This rearrangement joins TRBV5-1 to TRBJ1-6; 7 bases match TRBD1. Germline-derived CDR1 and CDR2 are SGHRS and YFSETQ. This CDR3 has 14 amino acids. The ends lost 4 bases at V and 6 bases at J; junction bases unmatched: 4. The CDR3 is CASSRDRANSPLHF. CDR3 DNA sequence: TGCGCCAGCAGCCGCGACAGGGCTAATTCACCCCTCCACTTT.

This chain uses TRBV28 with TRBJ2-7; weak D call: TRBD2 (5 bases). The V end was cut by 2 bases, the J end by 3 bases, with 8 bases between. CDR3 size: 13 residues. The germline V gene encodes CDR1 MDHEN and CDR2 SYDVKM. The CDR3 DNA follows: TGTGCCAGCAGTTTAGCGGGTATCTACGAGCAGTACTTC. Translating it yields CASSLAGIYEQYF. Full variable domain (remainder filled in from reference TRBV28 and TRBJ2-7): DVKVTQSSRYLVKRTGEKVFLECVQDMDHENMFWYRQDPGLGLRLIYFSYDVKMKEKGDIPEGYSVSREKKERFSLILESASTNQTSMYLCASSLAGIYEQYFGPGTRLTVT.

The CDR3 DNA is TGTGCCACCAGTGACCCCAGGGAGGGACGAGCTTTCTTT. Amino acid sequence: CATSDPREGRAFF. The chain couples TRBV24-1 to TRBJ1-1; tentative D call: TRBD1 (5 bases). The CDR3 runs 13 residues. The germline V gene has CDR1 KGHDR and CDR2 SFDVKD. The V gene lost 4 bases and the J gene lost 10 bases, with 15 bases spanning the gap.

The DNA for the CDR3 is TGCGCCAGCAGCTTGGGGGCTAGCGGGGACACCGGGGAGCTGTTTTTT. Its translation: CASSLGASGDTGELFF. This rearrangement joins TRBV5-1 to TRBJ2-2; 9 nucleotides agree with TRBD2. Losses at the gene ends were 0 bases for V and 3 bases for J; bases not matched to a gene: 3. Germline CDR1 and CDR2: SGHRS and YFSETQ. This CDR3 is 16 amino acids long.

Only one count was recorded for this clone. V is TRBV27 and J is TRBJ2-1, with D possibly matching TRBD1 (5 bases). Germline values: CDR1 MNHEY, CDR2 SMNVEV (reference sequence). CDR3 size: 18 residues. Trimming took 0 bases from V and 3 from J, leaving 18 bases between them. CDR3 amino acids: CASSLSAGRLEFYNEQFF. CDR3 bases: TGTGCCAGCAGTTTATCGGCAGGGCGACTTGAATTCTACAATGAGCAGTTCTTC.

To note about this clone: In the same sample, other DNA sequences code for this CDR3. The gene calls are TRBV11-3 and TRBJ1-2; D gene ambiguous. The CDR3 runs to 15 residues. Trimming took 5 bases from V and 4 from J, leaving 17 bases between them. Germline V lookup: CDR1 SGHNT, CDR2 YENEEA. The DNA of the CDR3 is TGTGCCAGCAGCCCCGCGGGCTCCTACTTCTATGGCTACACCTTC. Translation: CASSPAGSYFYGYTF.

This clone appeared a few times. The chain employs TRBV5-4 and TRBJ2-1; 10 nucleotides align to TRBD1. The germline gives CDR1 SGHNT, CDR2 YYREEE (reference sequence). The CDR3 consists of 17 residues. V shed 4 bases and J 8 bases; nucleotides not matched to a gene: 15. For the CDR3, the DNA is TGTGCCAGCAGCCCGGGGAGCCGGGACAGGGGAGGGGATGAGCAGTTCTTC. Its protein product is CASSPGSRDRGGDEQFF.

The gene calls are TRBV5-1 and TRBJ2-7; TRBD1 agrees at 7 bases. Germline V gene data show CDR1 as SGHRS and CDR2 as YFSETQ. This CDR3 has 14 residues. The J segment lost 5 bases and the V segment lost 0 bases, leaving 5 bases of the junction unmatched. The CDR3 spells CASSLGQGPHEQYF. Here the CDR3 DNA reads TGCGCCAGCAGCTTGGGACAGGGACCCCACGAGCAGTACTTC.